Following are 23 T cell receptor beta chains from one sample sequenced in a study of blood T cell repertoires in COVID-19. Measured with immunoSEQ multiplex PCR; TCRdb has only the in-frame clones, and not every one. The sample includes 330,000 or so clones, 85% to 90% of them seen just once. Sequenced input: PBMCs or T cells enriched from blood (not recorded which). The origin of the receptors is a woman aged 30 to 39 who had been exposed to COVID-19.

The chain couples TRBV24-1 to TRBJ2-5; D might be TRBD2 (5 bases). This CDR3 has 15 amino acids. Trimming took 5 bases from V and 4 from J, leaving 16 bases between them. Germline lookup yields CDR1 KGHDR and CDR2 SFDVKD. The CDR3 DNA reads TGTGCCACCAGTGCCGTAGGCCGGGAACGAGAGACCCAGTACTTC. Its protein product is CATSAVGRERETQYF.

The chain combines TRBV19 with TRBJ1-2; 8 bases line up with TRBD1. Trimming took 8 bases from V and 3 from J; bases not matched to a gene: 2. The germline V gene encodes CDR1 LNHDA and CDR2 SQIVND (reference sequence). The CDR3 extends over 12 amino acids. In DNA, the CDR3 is TGTGCCAGTGAGACAGGGGACTATGGCTACACCTTC. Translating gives CASETGDYGYTF.

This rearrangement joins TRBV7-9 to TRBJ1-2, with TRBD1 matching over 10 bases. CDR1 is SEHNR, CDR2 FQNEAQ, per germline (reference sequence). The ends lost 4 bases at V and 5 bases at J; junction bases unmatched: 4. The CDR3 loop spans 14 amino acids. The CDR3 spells CASSYGTGAYGYTF. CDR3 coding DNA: TGTGCCAGCAGCTACGGGACAGGGGCTTATGGCTACACCTTC.

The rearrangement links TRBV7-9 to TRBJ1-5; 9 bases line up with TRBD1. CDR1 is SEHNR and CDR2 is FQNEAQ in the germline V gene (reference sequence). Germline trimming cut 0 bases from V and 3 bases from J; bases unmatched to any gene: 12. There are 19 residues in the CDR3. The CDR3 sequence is CASSLAMGTGQRFNQPQHF. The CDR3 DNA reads TGTGCCAGCAGCTTAGCGATGGGGACAGGGCAGAGATTCAATCAGCCCCAGCATTTT. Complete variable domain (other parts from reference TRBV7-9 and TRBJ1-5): DTGVSQNPRHKITKRGQNVTFRCDPISEHNRLYWYRQTLGQGPEFLTYFQNEAQLEKSRLLSDRFSAERPKGSFSTLEIQRTEQGDSAMYLCASSLAMGTGQRFNQPQHFGDGTRLSIL.

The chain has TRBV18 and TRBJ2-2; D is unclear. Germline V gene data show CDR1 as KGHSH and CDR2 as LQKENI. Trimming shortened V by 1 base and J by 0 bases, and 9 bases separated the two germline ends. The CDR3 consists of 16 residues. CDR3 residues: CASSPRSGPNTGELFF. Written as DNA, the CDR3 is TGTGCCAGCTCACCACGAAGTGGCCCGAACACCGGGGAGCTGTTTTTT.

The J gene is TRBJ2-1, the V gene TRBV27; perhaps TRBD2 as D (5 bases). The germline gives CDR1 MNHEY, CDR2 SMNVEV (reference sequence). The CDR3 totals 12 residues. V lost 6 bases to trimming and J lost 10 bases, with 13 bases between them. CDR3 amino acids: CASSYLTGEQFF. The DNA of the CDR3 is TGTGCCAGCAGCTACCTCACGGGAGAGCAGTTCTTC.

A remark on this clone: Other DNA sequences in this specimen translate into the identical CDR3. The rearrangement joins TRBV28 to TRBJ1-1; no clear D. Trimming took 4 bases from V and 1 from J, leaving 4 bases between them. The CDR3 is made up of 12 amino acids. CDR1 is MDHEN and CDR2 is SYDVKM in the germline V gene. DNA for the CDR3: TGTGCCAGCAGTTCAGGGAACACTGAAGCTTTCTTT. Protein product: CASSSGNTEAFF.

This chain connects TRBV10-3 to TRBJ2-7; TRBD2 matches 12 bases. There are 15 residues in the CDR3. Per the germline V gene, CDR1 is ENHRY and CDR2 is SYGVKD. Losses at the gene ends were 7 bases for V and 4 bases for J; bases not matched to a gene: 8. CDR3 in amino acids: CAIKGTTSGRYEQYF. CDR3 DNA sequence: TGTGCCATCAAAGGAACGACTAGCGGGAGATACGAGCAGTACTTC.

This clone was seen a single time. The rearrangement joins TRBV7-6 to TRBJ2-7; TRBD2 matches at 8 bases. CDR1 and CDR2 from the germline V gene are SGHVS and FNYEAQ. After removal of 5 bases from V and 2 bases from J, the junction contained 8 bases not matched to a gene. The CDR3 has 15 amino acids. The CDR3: CASSEVAGHTYEQYF. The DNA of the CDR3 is TGTGCCAGCAGCGAAGTAGCGGGGCACACCTACGAGCAGTACTTC.

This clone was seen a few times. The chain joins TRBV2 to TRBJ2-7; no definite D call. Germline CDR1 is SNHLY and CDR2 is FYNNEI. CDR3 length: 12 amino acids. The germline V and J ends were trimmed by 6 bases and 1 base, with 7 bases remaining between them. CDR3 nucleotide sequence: TGTGCCAGCAGCACCACTTCCTACGAGCAGTACTTC. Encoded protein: CASSTTSYEQYF.

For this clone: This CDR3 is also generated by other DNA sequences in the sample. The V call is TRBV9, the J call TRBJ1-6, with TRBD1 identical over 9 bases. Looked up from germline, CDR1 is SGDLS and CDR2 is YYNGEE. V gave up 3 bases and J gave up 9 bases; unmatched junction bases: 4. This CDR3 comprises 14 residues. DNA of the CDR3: TGTGCCAGCAGCGCGACAGGGGGGGGTTCACCCCTCCACTTT. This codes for CASSATGGGSPLHF.

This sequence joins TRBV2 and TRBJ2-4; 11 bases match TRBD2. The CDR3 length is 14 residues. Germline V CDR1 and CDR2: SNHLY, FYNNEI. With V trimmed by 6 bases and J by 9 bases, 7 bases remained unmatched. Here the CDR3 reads CASRLGTSGGIQYF. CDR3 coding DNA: TGTGCCAGCAGACTAGGGACTAGCGGTGGCATTCAGTACTTC.

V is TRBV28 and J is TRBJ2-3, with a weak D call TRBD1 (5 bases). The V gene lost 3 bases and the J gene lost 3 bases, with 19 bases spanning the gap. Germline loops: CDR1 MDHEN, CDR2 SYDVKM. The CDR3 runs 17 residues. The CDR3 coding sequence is TGTGCCAGCAGTTTCACCCAGCCTCCCCGGACAACAGATACGCAGTATTTT. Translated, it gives CASSFTQPPRTTDTQYF.

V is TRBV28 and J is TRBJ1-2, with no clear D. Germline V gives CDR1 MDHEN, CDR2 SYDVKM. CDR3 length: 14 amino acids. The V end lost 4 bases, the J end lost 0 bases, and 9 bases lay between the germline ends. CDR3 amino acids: CASSSGDTNYGYTF. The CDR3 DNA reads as TGTGCCAGCAGTTCAGGTGACACTAACTATGGCTACACCTTC.

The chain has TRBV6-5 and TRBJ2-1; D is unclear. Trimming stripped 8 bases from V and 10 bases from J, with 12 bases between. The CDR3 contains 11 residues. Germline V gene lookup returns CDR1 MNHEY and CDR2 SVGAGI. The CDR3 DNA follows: TGTGCCAGCCGAGGCAATGGAGAGCAGTTCTTC. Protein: CASRGNGEQFF.

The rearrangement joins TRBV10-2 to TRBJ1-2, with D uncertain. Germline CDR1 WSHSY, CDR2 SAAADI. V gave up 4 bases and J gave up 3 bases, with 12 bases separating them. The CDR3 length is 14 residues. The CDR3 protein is CASSVVDGDYGYTF. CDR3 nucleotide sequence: TGCGCCAGCAGTGTAGTCGACGGAGACTATGGCTACACCTTC.

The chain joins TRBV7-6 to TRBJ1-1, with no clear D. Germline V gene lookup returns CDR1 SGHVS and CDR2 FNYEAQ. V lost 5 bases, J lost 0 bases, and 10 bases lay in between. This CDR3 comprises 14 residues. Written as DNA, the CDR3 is TGTGCCAGCAGCCCTGCCCCTATGAACACTGAAGCTTTCTTT. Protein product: CASSPAPMNTEAFF.

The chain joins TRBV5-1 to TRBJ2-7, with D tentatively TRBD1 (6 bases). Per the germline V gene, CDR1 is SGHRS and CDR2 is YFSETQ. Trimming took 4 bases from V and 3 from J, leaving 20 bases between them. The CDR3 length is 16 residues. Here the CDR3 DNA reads TGCGCCAGCAGCCGTGGACAGATTTCCCCTATCTACGAGCAGTACTTC. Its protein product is CASSRGQISPIYEQYF.

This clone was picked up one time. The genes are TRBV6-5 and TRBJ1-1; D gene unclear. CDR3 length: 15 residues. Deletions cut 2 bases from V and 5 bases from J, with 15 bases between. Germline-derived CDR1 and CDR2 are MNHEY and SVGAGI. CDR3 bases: TGTGCCAGCAGTTACCAGTACTCTATGGAGACTGAAGCTTTCTTT. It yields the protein CASSYQYSMETEAFF.

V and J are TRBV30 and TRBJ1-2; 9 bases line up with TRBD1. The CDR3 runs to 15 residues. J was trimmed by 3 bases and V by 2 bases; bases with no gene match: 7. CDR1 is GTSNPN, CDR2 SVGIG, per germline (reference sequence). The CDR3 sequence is CAWSPLRTGDYGYTF. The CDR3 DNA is TGTGCCTGGAGTCCCCTCCGGACAGGGGACTATGGCTACACCTTC.

This chain's CDR3 is CSVEPRGGYEQYF. CDR3 nucleotides: TGCAGCGTTGAGCCCCGGGGGGGTTACGAGCAGTACTTC. The chain has TRBV29-1 and TRBJ2-7; 8 bases match TRBD2. From germline, CDR1 is SQVTM and CDR2 ANQGSEA. This CDR3 region has 13 residues. The V gene end was trimmed by 3 bases and the J gene end by 4 bases; junction bases not matched to a gene: 5.

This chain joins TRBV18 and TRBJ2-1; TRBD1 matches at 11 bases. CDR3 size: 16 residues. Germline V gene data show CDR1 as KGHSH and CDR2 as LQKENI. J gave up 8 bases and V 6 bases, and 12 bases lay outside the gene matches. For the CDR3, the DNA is TGTGCCAGCTCGAAGACTACGGGACAGGGGGAATATGAGCAGTTCTTC. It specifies CASSKTTGQGEYEQFF. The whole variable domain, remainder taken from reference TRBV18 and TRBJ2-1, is NAGVMQNPRHLVRRRGQEARLRCSPMKGHSHVYWYRQLPEEGLKFMVYLQKENIIDESGMPKERFSAEFPKEGPSILRIQQVVRGDSAAYFCASSKTTGQGEYEQFFGPGTRLTVL.

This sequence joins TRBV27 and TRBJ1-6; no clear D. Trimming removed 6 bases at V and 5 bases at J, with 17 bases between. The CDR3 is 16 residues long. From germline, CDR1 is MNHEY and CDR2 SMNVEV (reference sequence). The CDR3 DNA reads TGTGCCAGCAGCCTAGGGCGCGGGCGGGATAATTCACCCCTCCACTTT. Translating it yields CASSLGRGRDNSPLHF.